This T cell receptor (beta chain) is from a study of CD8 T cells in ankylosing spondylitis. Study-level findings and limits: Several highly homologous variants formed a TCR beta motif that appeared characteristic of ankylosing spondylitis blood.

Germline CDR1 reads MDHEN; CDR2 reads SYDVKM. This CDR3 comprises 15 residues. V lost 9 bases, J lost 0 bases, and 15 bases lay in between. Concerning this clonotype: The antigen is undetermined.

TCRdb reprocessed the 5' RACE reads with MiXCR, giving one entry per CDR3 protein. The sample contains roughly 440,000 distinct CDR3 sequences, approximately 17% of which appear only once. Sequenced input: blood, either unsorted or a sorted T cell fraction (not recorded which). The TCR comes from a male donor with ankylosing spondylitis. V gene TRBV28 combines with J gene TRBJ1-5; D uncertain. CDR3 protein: CASRLHKNSNQPQHF. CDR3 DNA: TGTGCCAGTCGATTGCATAAAAATAGCAATCAGCCCCAGCATTTT. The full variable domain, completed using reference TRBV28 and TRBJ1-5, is DVKVTQSSRYLVKRTGEKVFLECVQDMDHENMFWYRQDPGLGLRLIYFSYDVKMKEKGDIPEGYSVSREKKERFSLILESASTNQTSMYLCASRLHKNSNQPQHFGDGTRLSIL.